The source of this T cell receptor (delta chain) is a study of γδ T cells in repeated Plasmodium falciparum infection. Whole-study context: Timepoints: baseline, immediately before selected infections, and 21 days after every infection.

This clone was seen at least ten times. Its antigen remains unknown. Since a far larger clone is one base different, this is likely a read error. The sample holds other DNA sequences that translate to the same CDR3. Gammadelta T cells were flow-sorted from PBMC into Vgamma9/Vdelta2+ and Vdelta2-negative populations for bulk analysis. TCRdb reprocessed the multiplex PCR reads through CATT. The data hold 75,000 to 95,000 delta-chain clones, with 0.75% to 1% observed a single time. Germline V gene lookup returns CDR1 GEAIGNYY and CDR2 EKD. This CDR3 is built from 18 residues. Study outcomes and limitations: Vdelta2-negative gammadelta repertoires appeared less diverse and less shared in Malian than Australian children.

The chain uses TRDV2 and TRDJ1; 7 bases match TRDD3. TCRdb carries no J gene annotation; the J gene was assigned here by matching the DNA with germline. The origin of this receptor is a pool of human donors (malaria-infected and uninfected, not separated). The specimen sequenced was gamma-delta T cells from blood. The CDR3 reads CACDTIGGVKKEIDKLIF. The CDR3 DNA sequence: TGCGCCTGTGACACGATTGGGGGAGTCAAAAAAGAAATCGATAAACTCATCTTT.